The T cell receptor beta chain under discussion was sequenced for a study of CD8+ T cells in alopecia areata. Study overall: Oral tofacitinib, 5 to 10 mg twice daily, was given in an open-label trial. Findings and limits, study-wide: Expanded CD8+ clones among the top 100, and scalp clonality, were significantly decreased by tofacitinib. Tofacitinib did not eliminate many expanded lesional clones from scalp or blood.

This clone was detected only a few times. Its antigen is unidentified. The trim removed 4 bases at V and 6 bases at J, leaving 9 bases unmatched. Germline-derived CDR1 and CDR2 are SEHNR and FQNEAQ (reference sequence). The CDR3 totals 14 residues. Regarding treatment: oral pan-JAK inhibitor, 5-10 mg twice daily. Separation by sorting yielded CD4+ and CD8+ T cells from PBMCs. RNA extraction and reverse transcription yielded cDNA as sequencing template. Some clones are missing from TCRdb's copy, which holds only in-frame ones; the method was immunoSEQ multiplex PCR. The sample gives fewer than 150,000 clones, 58% of which show up once; 30% is in the top ten.

This clonotype originated in a human donor with alopecia areata. Specimen: CD8+ T cells sorted from blood, collected at week 4, from a patient treated with tofacitinib. This sequence joins TRBV7-9 and TRBJ2-7; 7 positions match TRBD1. The CDR3: CASSSDPSGGEQYF. The CDR3 DNA sequence: TGTGCCAGCAGCTCAGACCCCTCAGGGGGCGAGCAGTACTTC.